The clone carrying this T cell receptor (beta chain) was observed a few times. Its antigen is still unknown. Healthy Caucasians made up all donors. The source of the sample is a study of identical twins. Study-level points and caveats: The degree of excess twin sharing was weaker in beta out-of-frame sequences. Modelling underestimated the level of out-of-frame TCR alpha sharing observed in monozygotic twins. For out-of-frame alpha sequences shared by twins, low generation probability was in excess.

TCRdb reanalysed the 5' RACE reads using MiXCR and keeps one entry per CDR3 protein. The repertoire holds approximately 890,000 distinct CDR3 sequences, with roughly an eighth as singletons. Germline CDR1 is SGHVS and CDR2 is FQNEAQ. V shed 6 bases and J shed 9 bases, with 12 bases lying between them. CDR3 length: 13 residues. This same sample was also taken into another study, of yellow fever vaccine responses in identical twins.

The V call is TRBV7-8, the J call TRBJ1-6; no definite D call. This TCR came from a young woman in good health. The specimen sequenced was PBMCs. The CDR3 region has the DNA TGTGCCAGCAGGCCGGAGGCGGGTTCACCCCTCCACTTT. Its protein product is CASRPEAGSPLHF.